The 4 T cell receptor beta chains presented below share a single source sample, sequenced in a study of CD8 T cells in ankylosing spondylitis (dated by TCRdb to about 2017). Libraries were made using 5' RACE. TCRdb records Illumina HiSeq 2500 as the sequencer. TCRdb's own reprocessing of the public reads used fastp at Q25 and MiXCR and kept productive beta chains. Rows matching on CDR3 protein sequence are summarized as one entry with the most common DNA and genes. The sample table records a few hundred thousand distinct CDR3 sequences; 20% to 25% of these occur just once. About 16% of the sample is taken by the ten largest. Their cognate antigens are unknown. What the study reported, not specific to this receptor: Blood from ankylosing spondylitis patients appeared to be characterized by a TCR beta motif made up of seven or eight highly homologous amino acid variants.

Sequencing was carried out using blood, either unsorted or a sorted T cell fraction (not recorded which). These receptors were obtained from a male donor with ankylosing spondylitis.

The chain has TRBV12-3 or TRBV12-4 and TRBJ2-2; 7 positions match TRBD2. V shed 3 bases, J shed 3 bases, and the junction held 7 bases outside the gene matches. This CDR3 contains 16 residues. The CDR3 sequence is CASSFLGGSDTGELFF. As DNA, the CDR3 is TGTGCCAGCAGTTTCCTTGGCGGGAGTGACACCGGGGAGCTGTTTTTT.

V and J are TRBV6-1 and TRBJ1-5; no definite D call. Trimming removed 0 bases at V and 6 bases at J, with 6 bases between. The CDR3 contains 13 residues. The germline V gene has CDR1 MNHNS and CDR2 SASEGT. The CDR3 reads CASSEAIFQPQHF. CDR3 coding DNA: TGTGCCAGCAGTGAAGCGATTTTTCAGCCCCAGCATTTT.

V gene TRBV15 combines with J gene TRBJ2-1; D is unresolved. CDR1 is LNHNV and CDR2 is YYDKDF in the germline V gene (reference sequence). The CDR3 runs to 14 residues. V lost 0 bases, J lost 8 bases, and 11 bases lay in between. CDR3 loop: CATSRDLVSHEQFF. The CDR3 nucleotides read TGTGCCACCAGCAGAGATTTGGTCTCCCATGAGCAGTTCTTC.

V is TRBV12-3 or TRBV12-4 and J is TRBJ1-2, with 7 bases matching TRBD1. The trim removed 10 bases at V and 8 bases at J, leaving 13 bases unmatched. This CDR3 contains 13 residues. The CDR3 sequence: CATNRDSRSGYTF. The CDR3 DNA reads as TGTGCCACCAACCGGGACAGCCGGTCCGGCTACACCTTC.